These 25 T cell receptor beta chains came from one sample sequenced in a study of vaccination and CD4 T cells after COVID-19. These receptors lack a known antigen. Time point specified: late sampling 161 to 241 days after vaccination in a few convalescent patients. Treatment indicated: roughly nine-day PBMC culture with coronavirus spike peptide pools or control peptides (ViraFEST assay). The study sequenced cultured CD4+ T cell DNA using the Oncomine TCR Beta short-read assay. TCRdb fed the PCR reads into MiXCR, producing one record per CDR3 protein. This sample has 15,000 to 20,000 distinct CDR3 sequences, with more than 45% found just once. The starting material was CD4+ T cells from blood, cultured in vitro, obtained about 7 months after SARS-CoV-2 vaccination. These receptor sequences come from a human donor who had recovered from COVID-19.

V and J are TRBV15 and TRBJ1-4, with D uncertain. CDR1 is LNHNV and CDR2 is YYDKDF in the germline V gene (reference sequence). This CDR3 spans 14 amino acids. V shed 5 bases and J shed 7 bases, with 14 bases lying between them. The CDR3 region has the DNA TGTGCCACCAGCCCCATTCCCTTACGTGAAAAACTGTTTTTT. This codes for CATSPIPLREKLFF.

The chain couples TRBV20-1 to TRBJ1-1, with no clear D. V was shortened by 8 bases and J by 0 bases, with 7 bases between the two germline ends. The CDR3 loop spans 11 amino acids. CDR1 is DFQATT and CDR2 is SNEGSKA in the germline V gene (reference sequence). The CDR3 coding sequence is TGCAGTACTACGGTGAACACTGAAGCTTTCTTT. Translated, it gives CSTTVNTEAFF.

This rearrangement joins TRBV6-1 to TRBJ1-6; D gene uncertain. Trimming shortened V by 4 bases and J by 8 bases, and 9 bases separated the two germline ends. The CDR3 is 13 amino acids. The germline CDR1 and CDR2 sequences are MNHNS and SASEGT. DNA of the CDR3: TGTGCCAGCAGTGGTGTGGTGGATTCACCCCTCCACTTT. It specifies CASSGVVDSPLHF.

This chain links TRBV2 with TRBJ2-7; TRBD1 might be the D (6 bases). The CDR3 is 13 residues long. Trimming took off 8 bases at V and 0 bases at J, with 11 bases between the two ends. Per the germline V gene, CDR1 is SNHLY and CDR2 is FYNNEI. This chain's CDR3 is CASQGHYSYEQYF. CDR3 coding DNA: TGTGCCAGCCAGGGACACTACTCCTACGAGCAGTACTTC.

The chain carries TRBV7-6 and TRBJ2-2, with a tentative D call TRBD2 (5 bases). Germline V CDR1 and CDR2: SGHVS, FNYEAQ. This CDR3 comprises 15 residues. The V gene lost 2 bases and the J gene lost 0 bases, with 7 bases spanning the gap. CDR3 in DNA: TGTGCCAGCAGCTTAAGAGCGGCGAACACCGGGGAGCTGTTTTTT. As protein: CASSLRAANTGELFF.

The sample holds a few counts of this clonotype. In DNA form, the CDR3 reads TGTGCCAGAACGCACGGACAGGGGAATTCACCCCTCCACTTT. The encoded protein is CARTHGQGNSPLHF. This sequence joins TRBV10-3 and TRBJ1-6, with 9 bases fitting TRBD1. The V and J ends lost 10 bases and 7 bases, in that order; junction bases with no gene match: 8. This CDR3 has 14 amino acids. Germline values: CDR1 ENHRY, CDR2 SYGVKD.

The chain links TRBV7-9 to TRBJ1-2; D is ambiguous. Germline V lookup: CDR1 SEHNR, CDR2 FQNEAQ (reference sequence). V was clipped by 1 base and J by 4 bases, with 7 bases between them. The CDR3 loop spans 13 amino acids. For the CDR3, the DNA is TGTGCCAGCAGCTTAGAGCTAGTCTATGGCTACACCTTC. Translation gives CASSLELVYGYTF.

The chain links TRBV6-1 to TRBJ2-3; D is unclear. CDR1 and CDR2 (germline): MNHNS, SASEGT. Trimming took off 6 bases at V and 2 bases at J, with 9 bases between the two ends. This CDR3 has 13 amino acids. The CDR3 loop is CASREPATDTQYF. CDR3 in DNA: TGTGCCAGCAGAGAACCTGCCACAGATACGCAGTATTTT.

The chain uses TRBV7-9 and TRBJ2-1; the match to TRBD2 covers 9 bases. CDR1 and CDR2 from the germline V gene are SEHNR and FQNEAQ (reference sequence). The junction had 2 bases not matched to a gene; V was cut back by 0 bases and J by 2 bases. The CDR3 runs to 16 residues. The CDR3 loop is CASSLALAGTYNEQFF. As DNA, the CDR3 is TGTGCCAGCAGCTTAGCCCTAGCGGGGACCTACAATGAGCAGTTCTTC.

This chain connects TRBV7-9 to TRBJ1-2; D might be TRBD1 (5 bases). This CDR3 has 16 residues. CDR1 and CDR2 (germline): SEHNR, FQNEAQ (reference sequence). V shed 3 bases and J shed 4 bases, with 18 bases lying between them. The CDR3 sequence is CASSFGSGGTSYGYTF. CDR3 sequence (DNA): TGTGCCAGCAGCTTTGGATCGGGGGGGACTAGCTATGGCTACACCTTC.

This clonotype is labeled as medium-sized (0.01 to 0.1%). The chain combines TRBV6-1 with TRBJ1-5, with D perhaps TRBD1 (6 bases). This CDR3 has 13 amino acids. Germline-derived CDR1 and CDR2 are MNHNS and SASEGT. V lost 9 bases and J 5 bases, leaving 14 bases between the germline ends. The CDR3 coding sequence is TGTGCCAGTAGACAGGTCTACCATCAGCCCCAGCATTTT. Residues: CASRQVYHQPQHF.

The chain uses TRBV20-1 and TRBJ2-7; 7 bases match TRBD1. The CDR3 runs to 13 residues. Trimming at V came to 4 bases and at J to 6 bases, leaving 9 bases not matched to a gene. Looked up from germline, CDR1 is DFQATT and CDR2 is SNEGSKA (reference sequence). DNA of the CDR3: TGCAGTGCTATAAGGGGGCAGGTCATCGAGCAGTACTTC. As protein: CSAIRGQVIEQYF.

The gene calls are TRBV5-8 and TRBJ1-2; 10 nucleotides align to TRBD1. With V trimmed by 4 bases and J by 4 bases, 4 bases remained unmatched. Per germline, CDR1 SGHTS and CDR2 YDEGEE. The CDR3 extends over 14 amino acids. DNA of the CDR3: TGTGCCAGCAGCAGGGACAGGGGAGGCTATGGCTACACCTTC. Translating it yields CASSRDRGGYGYTF.

This rearrangement joins TRBV20-1 to TRBJ2-5; no reliable D call. The CDR3 is made up of 12 amino acids. The V end lost 1 base, the J end lost 0 bases, and 3 bases lay between the germline ends. In germline, CDR1 is DFQATT, CDR2 SNEGSKA (reference sequence). CDR3 protein: CSARGNQETQYF. The CDR3 DNA reads TGCAGTGCTAGAGGGAACCAAGAGACCCAGTACTTC.

V is TRBV15 and J is TRBJ2-3; D assignment may be TRBD1 or TRBD2 (7 bases each). The CDR3 is made up of 16 amino acids. Trimming removed 5 bases from V and 4 bases from J, with 19 bases in between. Germline V lookup: CDR1 LNHNV, CDR2 YYDKDF (reference sequence). In DNA form, the CDR3 reads TGTGCCACCAGCCCAGGTGTGACAGGGAGGGCAGATACGCAGTATTTT. Residues: CATSPGVTGRADTQYF.

This clonotype was seen a handful of times. The chain is built from TRBV6-4 and TRBJ1-3; D may be TRBD1 (6 bases). The CDR3 contains 18 residues. Trimming left V 0 bases short and J 0 bases short, with 15 bases between. Germline V gene sequence: CDR1 MRHNA, CDR2 SNTAGT. CDR3 region: CASSDSSVDSLSGNTIYF. The CDR3 DNA reads as TGTGCCAGCAGTGACTCGTCAGTGGACAGTCTCTCTGGAAACACCATATATTTT.

The chain carries TRBV6-1 and TRBJ2-7, with 8 nucleotides matching TRBD1. Germline V CDR1 and CDR2: MNHNS, SASEGT. V lost 6 bases, J lost 2 bases, and 12 bases stayed unmatched. This CDR3 has 16 amino acids. CDR3 in amino acids: CASRITPGRGPYEQYF. The CDR3 DNA sequence: TGTGCCAGCAGAATTACTCCGGGCAGGGGGCCCTACGAGCAGTACTTC.

This clonotype came up a few times. The chain employs TRBV5-4 and TRBJ2-3, with 7 bases that match TRBD2. Germline V CDR1 and CDR2: SGHNT, YYREEE (reference sequence). The CDR3 has 16 amino acids. J lost 2 bases, V lost 0 bases, and 6 bases had no gene match. The CDR3 nucleotides are TGTGCCAGCAGCTTGGGGGCGGGGGTATCCACAGATACGCAGTATTTT. This sequence encodes CASSLGAGVSTDTQYF.

This clonotype has a handful of counts. The chain couples TRBV6-5 to TRBJ2-3; TRBD1 agrees at 7 bases. The germline V gene encodes CDR1 MNHEY and CDR2 SVGAGI. The CDR3 is made up of 16 amino acids. V was pared by 4 bases and J by 1 base, with 8 bases of the junction left unmatched. CDR3 coding DNA: TGTGCCAGCAGTTCCCACAGGGGTGTCGGCACAGATACGCAGTATTTT. Translation: CASSSHRGVGTDTQYF.

The V call is TRBV19, the J call TRBJ1-5; no reliable D call. Deletions cut 4 bases from V and 4 bases from J, with 8 bases between. The CDR3 consists of 13 residues. CDR1 and CDR2 (germline): LNHDA, SQIVND (reference sequence). DNA for the CDR3: TGTGCCAGTAGTAAGGCACATAATCAGCCCCAGCATTTT. Protein product: CASSKAHNQPQHF.

The V gene is TRBV19, the J gene TRBJ2-5; a possible D gene is TRBD2 (5 bases). The CDR3 sequence is 13 residues long. The germline V gene has CDR1 LNHDA and CDR2 SQIVND (reference sequence). V was shortened by 3 bases and J by 5 bases, with 10 bases between the two germline ends. The CDR3 region has the DNA TGTGCCAGTAGTATTGTGACGGGGGAGACCCAGTACTTC. It yields the protein CASSIVTGETQYF.

This chain uses TRBV2 with TRBJ2-5; TRBD1 aligns across 8 bases. V lost 3 bases to trimming and J lost 5 bases; unmatched junction nucleotides: 2. This CDR3 is built from 13 residues. The germline V gene encodes CDR1 SNHLY and CDR2 FYNNEI. The CDR3 coding sequence is TGTGCCAGCAGTGACCGGGACAGGGAGACCCAGTACTTC. Translating it yields CASSDRDRETQYF.

V usage is TRBV6-5 and J usage is TRBJ2-5, with 10 bases matching TRBD2. Looked up from germline, CDR1 is MNHEY and CDR2 is SVGAGI. J lost 9 bases, V lost 2 bases, and 12 bases had no gene match. The CDR3 length is 16 residues. The CDR3 is CASSYGLAGVQGAQYF. The CDR3 nucleotides are TGTGCCAGCAGTTACGGGCTAGCGGGAGTTCAGGGCGCCCAGTACTTC.

The table lists this clonotype with a count of one. The chain is built from TRBV20-1 and TRBJ2-7, with 7 bases that match TRBD1. This CDR3 has 13 amino acids. After removal of 3 bases from V and 3 bases from J, the junction contained 5 bases not matched to a gene. Germline V lookup: CDR1 DFQATT, CDR2 SNEGSKA (reference sequence). As DNA, the CDR3 is TGCAGTGCTAGTCTCCGACAGGGCTACGAGCAGTACTTC. Encoded protein: CSASLRQGYEQYF.

The chain joins TRBV6-1 to TRBJ2-3, with D uncertain. CDR1 and CDR2 (germline): MNHNS, SASEGT. With 5 bases removed from V and 4 bases from J, the gap between germline ends came to 7 bases. The CDR3 spans 12 residues. CDR3 coding DNA: TGTGCCAGCAGTCCCCGGTCAGATACGCAGTATTTT. Translated: CASSPRSDTQYF.